This T cell receptor (beta chain) stems from a study of blood T cells in healthy people across ages. The use of a sample-barcoded 5' primer and a J-beta primer mix characterized a second PCR of roughly 7 to 12 cycles. MiXCR, applied by TCRdb to the 5' RACE reads, yields one record per CDR3 protein. The sample holds more than 1,400,000 distinct CDR3 sequences, about 40% seen once. In germline, CDR1 is SGDLS, CDR2 YYNGEE. There are 16 residues in the CDR3. Deletions cut 3 bases from V and 3 bases from J, with 18 bases between. Those donating, healthy Caucasian individuals from Russia, were aged roughly 6 to 95.

The clonotype comes from a woman younger than 35 in good health. Sequencing input: blood. The genes are TRBV9 and TRBJ1-2; maybe TRBD1 (6 bases). The CDR3 protein is CASSGGTSDRHYGYTF. Written as DNA, the CDR3 is TGTGCCAGCAGCGGGGGGACCTCAGACAGGCACTATGGCTACACCTTC. The full variable domain, rest sourced from reference TRBV9 and TRBJ1-2, is DSGVTQTPKHLITATGQRVTLRCSPRSGDLSVYWYQQSLDQGLQFLIQYYNGEERAKGNILERFSAQQFPDLHSELNLSSLELGDSALYFCASSGGTSDRHYGYTFGSGTRLTVV.